This T cell receptor beta chain came from a study of PD-L1 blockade in urothelial cancer. The CDR3 runs 14 residues. V was shortened by 3 bases and J by 0 bases, with 9 bases between the two germline ends. Looked up from germline, CDR1 is SGHDT and CDR2 is YYEEEE. TCRdb's copy holds only in-frame clones and misses some; the assay was immunoSEQ multiplex PCR. In the table there are 45,000 to 60,000 clones, roughly nine tenths of which are singletons. The chain links TRBV5-6 to TRBJ2-5; the D gene is possibly TRBD1 (5 bases). Sequencing was performed on PBMCs, taken around atezolizumab (anti-PD-L1) treatment. This clonotype was obtained from a man aged 60 to 69 with urothelial cancer. The CDR3 nucleotides read TGTGCCAGCAGCTCTTCAGGGTACCAAGAGACCCAGTACTTC. It is translated as CASSSSGYQETQYF. The entire variable domain, with the rest obtained from reference TRBV5-6 and TRBJ2-5, is as follows: DAGVTQSPTHLIKTRGQQVTLRCSPKSGHDTVSWYQQALGQGPQFIFQYYEEEERQRGNFPDRFSGHQFPNYSSELNVNALLLGDSALYLCASSSSGYQETQYFGPGTRLLVL.